Listed here are 21 T cell receptor beta chains from one sample, sequenced in a study of prognosis after radiotherapy for stage I lung cancer. Two-round multiplex PCR amplified TCR beta CDR3 from genomic DNA. Used in first-round PCR were primers specific to each TRBV and TRBJ gene. MiXCR, run by TCRdb on the multiplex PCR reads, gives a single entry per CDR3 protein. The sample yields around 31,000 distinct CDR3 sequences, 40% to 50% seen once. Sequenced here: PBMCs, sampled before or after stereotactic body radiation therapy (not recorded which). These TCRs come from a donor aged 50 or older with non-small cell lung cancer.

This clonotype occurred many times. This chain uses TRBV7-2 with TRBJ1-1; D gene ambiguous. Germline V gene lookup returns CDR1 SGHTA and CDR2 FQGNSA. The CDR3 has 12 amino acids. V lost 4 bases and J 3 bases, leaving 6 bases between the germline ends. Written as DNA, the CDR3 is TGTGCCAGCAGCTCTGACTACACTGAAGCTTTCTTT. Protein sequence: CASSSDYTEAFF.

Concerning this clonotype: At one end, the junction sequence differs from germline, possibly due to a read error. This rearrangement joins TRBV12-3 or TRBV12-4 to TRBJ2-2, with no clear D. The length of the CDR3 is 15 residues. CDR3 DNA sequence: TGTGCCAACAGTCCCTCGGGCCCGGGCACCGGGGAGCTGTTTTTT. This translates into CANSPSGPGTGELFF.

This clonotype was counted a single time. The chain is built from TRBV9 and TRBJ2-3; maybe TRBD2 (5 bases). The CDR3 has 14 residues. Per germline, CDR1 SGDLS and CDR2 YYNGEE. V gave up 4 bases and J gave up 2 bases, with 11 bases separating them. The CDR3 reads CASSLRVDTDTQYF. As DNA, the CDR3 is TGTGCCAGCAGCTTGCGGGTGGACACAGATACGCAGTATTTT.

This clonotype was counted once. An end of the junction differs from the germline gene, which may be a read error. This rearrangement joins TRBV7-9 to TRBJ1-6; TRBD1 matches 7 bases. Germline values: CDR1 SEHNR, CDR2 FQNEAQ (reference sequence). The CDR3 has 16 residues. The CDR3 DNA reads TGTGCCAGCAACGACGACAGGGTCCAACGGAGGTCACACCTCCACTTT. It is translated as CASNDDRVQRRSHLHF.

This clonotype was seen repeatedly, ten times or more. V usage is TRBV7-9 and J usage is TRBJ2-1; 10 bases map to TRBD2. The CDR3 spans 20 residues. V was clipped by 9 bases and J by 4 bases; unmatched bases: 24. Germline CDR1 and CDR2: SEHNR and FQNEAQ (reference sequence). The CDR3: CASLGEAYRISGGSYNEQFF. CDR3 sequence (DNA): TGTGCCAGTCTTGGGGAAGCTTACCGAATTAGCGGGGGGAGTTACAATGAGCAGTTCTTC.

This clonotype was counted at least ten times. This sequence joins TRBV30 and TRBJ2-1, with D maybe TRBD2 (6 bases). CDR1 and CDR2 from the germline V gene are GTSNPN and SVGIG (reference sequence). The CDR3 runs 11 residues. Trimming cost V 8 bases and J 10 bases, with 15 bases left between them. CDR3 nucleotide sequence: TGTGCCGGGTTGACTGGGAGGGAGCAGTTCTTC. Translation: CAGLTGREQFF.

On this clonotype itself: A far larger clone differs by one base, so this is likely a read error. The V and J genes are TRBV6-2 or TRBV6-3 and TRBJ2-1, with 7 positions matching TRBD2. The CDR3 contains 15 residues. Germline trimming cut 7 bases from V and 8 bases from J; bases unmatched to any gene: 14. Germline V CDR1 and CDR2: MNHEY, SVGEGT. Written as DNA, the CDR3 is TGTGCCAGCATTGATAAGGTAGCGGGTAACTATGAGCAGTTCTTC. As protein: CASIDKVAGNYEQFF.

The V call is TRBV5-1, the J call TRBJ2-2; 11 positions agree with TRBD2. This CDR3 has 16 residues. Germline-derived CDR1 and CDR2 are SGHRS and YFSETQ. The ends lost 4 bases at V and 1 base at J; junction bases unmatched: 3. CDR3 sequence reads: CASSVGTSGNTGELFF. CDR3 nucleotide sequence: TGCGCCAGCAGCGTTGGGACTAGCGGGAACACCGGGGAGCTGTTTTTT.

This clonotype was detected a few times. This rearrangement joins TRBV5-5 to TRBJ2-3; D is unresolved. Trimming left V 2 bases short and J 3 bases short, with 4 bases between. The CDR3 runs to 12 residues. Germline V gene data show CDR1 as SGHKS and CDR2 as YYEKEE (reference sequence). The CDR3 nucleotides read TGTGCCAGCAGCTTTACTACAGATACGCAGTATTTT. Translation gives CASSFTTDTQYF. The full variable domain, its missing parts supplied by reference TRBV5-5 and TRBJ2-3, is DAGVTQSPTHLIKTRGQQVTLRCSPISGHKSVSWYQQVLGQGPQFIFQYYEKEERGRGNFPDRFSARQFPNYSSELNVNALLLGDSALYLCASSFTTDTQYFGPGTRLTVL.

This chain joins TRBV5-1 and TRBJ1-2; maybe TRBD1 (5 bases). The V gene's germline CDR1 is SGHRS and CDR2 YFSETQ. V lost 4 bases, J lost 4 bases, and 14 bases lay in between. The CDR3 is 14 amino acids. This chain's CDR3 is CASSPREGSYGYTF. CDR3 coding DNA: TGCGCCAGCAGCCCCCGAGAGGGGTCCTATGGCTACACCTTC. The full variable domain, rest sourced from reference TRBV5-1 and TRBJ1-2, is KAGVTQTPRYLIKTRGQQVTLSCSPISGHRSVSWYQQTPGQGLQFLFEYFSETQRNKGNFPGRFSGRQFSNSRSEMNVSTLELGDSALYLCASSPREGSYGYTFGSGTRLTVV.

In this sample, this clonotype turned up many times. V gene TRBV6-5 combines with J gene TRBJ2-7; 7 nucleotides agree with TRBD2. The germline CDR1 and CDR2 sequences are MNHEY and SVGAGI. With 2 bases clipped from V and 3 bases from J, the junction kept 7 bases outside the gene matches. This CDR3 contains 15 residues. CDR3 protein: CASSYGASGGYEQYF. The DNA for the CDR3 is TGTGCCAGCAGTTACGGTGCTAGCGGAGGCTACGAGCAGTACTTC.

This clonotype was seen just once. The chain uses TRBV7-2 and TRBJ2-3; a weak D match, TRBD2 (7 bases). Germline V lookup: CDR1 SGHTA, CDR2 FQGNSA. This CDR3 is built from 14 residues. The ends were cut back, 5 bases at V and 9 bases at J, with 18 bases in the middle. The CDR3 spells CASSLGRGPGTQYF. CDR3 coding DNA: TGTGCCAGCAGCCTGGGGCGGGGGCCCGGGACGCAGTATTTT.

Worth noting for this clonotype: A read error likely explains this, since a far larger clone differs by one base. DNA for the CDR3: TGTGCCAGCAGCGAGGGGGGGCCGATGAGAGTTAATACGCAGTATTTT. Its protein product is CASSEGGPMRVNTQYF. This chain uses TRBV7-9 with TRBJ2-3, with a possible D match to TRBD2 (7 bases). Trimming left V 5 bases short and J 7 bases short, with 22 bases between. From germline, CDR1 is SEHNR and CDR2 FQNEAQ (reference sequence). This CDR3 has 16 residues.

This clonotype was seen ten or more times. The chain is built from TRBV4-2 and TRBJ2-5, with no clear D. The germline gives CDR1 LGHNA, CDR2 YNFKEQ. The CDR3 is 12 amino acids. Trimming shortened V by 4 bases and J by 5 bases, and 8 bases separated the two germline ends. The chain's CDR3 is CASSPEGETQYF. The CDR3, as DNA: TGTGCCAGCAGCCCCGAAGGGGAGACCCAGTACTTC.

This clonotype was seen repeatedly, ten times or more. This chain links TRBV28 with TRBJ1-2; D remains ambiguous. There are 10 residues in the CDR3. Trimming pared 2 bases from V and 7 bases from J, leaving 2 bases between. The germline V gene encodes CDR1 MDHEN and CDR2 SYDVKM. The DNA for the CDR3 is TGTGCCAGCAGTTTAGTTGGCTACACCTTC. Protein sequence: CASSLVGYTF.

This chain joins TRBV2 and TRBJ2-2, with a possible D match to TRBD2 (6 bases). Trimming removed 8 bases from V and 5 bases from J, with 18 bases in between. The CDR3 is 15 amino acids. The germline CDR1 and CDR2 sequences are SNHLY and FYNNEI. The CDR3 reads CASGRERVATGELFF. CDR3 coding DNA: TGTGCCAGCGGTCGGGAGCGGGTCGCTACCGGGGAGCTGTTTTTT.

This clonotype was seen at least ten times. The V and J genes are TRBV30 and TRBJ2-1; D not certain. The CDR3 runs 11 residues. Germline V gene sequence: CDR1 GTSNPN, CDR2 SVGIG (reference sequence). The ends were cut back, 2 bases at V and 5 bases at J, with 4 bases in the middle. For the CDR3, the DNA is TGTGCCTGGAGTAGTAACAATGAGCAGTTCTTC. Its protein product is CAWSSNNEQFF.

A note on this clonotype: One junction end does not reproduce the germline sequence, and a read error may be involved. This chain joins TRBV20-1 and TRBJ2-3, with no clear D. The CDR3 loop spans 13 amino acids. Looked up from germline, CDR1 is DFQATT and CDR2 is SNEGSKA (reference sequence). The CDR3 loop is CSALGVGEDTKYF. As DNA, the CDR3 is TGCAGTGCCCTCGGAGTGGGCGAAGATACGAAGTATTTT.

With regard to this clonotype: This may be a read error, as it is one base from a much larger clone. The CDR3 here is CASSHSGTGVQDTQYF. As DNA, the CDR3 is TGTGCCAGCAGTCATTCCGGGACAGGGGTCCAAGATACCCAGTACTTC. The chain recombines TRBV12-3 or TRBV12-4 with TRBJ2-5; TRBD1 matches 10 bases. CDR3 size: 16 residues.

There are many counts of this clonotype. The chain has TRBV28 and TRBJ2-5; 10 positions match TRBD2. The CDR3 runs 17 residues. V lost 2 bases to trimming and J lost 4 bases; unmatched junction nucleotides: 10. Germline loops: CDR1 MDHEN, CDR2 SYDVKM. DNA for the CDR3: TGTGCCAGCAGTTTAACGGTGACTAGCGGGTCGGCAGAGACCCAGTACTTC. Amino acids: CASSLTVTSGSAETQYF. Full variable domain (outside the CDR3, taken from reference TRBV28 and TRBJ2-5): DVKVTQSSRYLVKRTGEKVFLECVQDMDHENMFWYRQDPGLGLRLIYFSYDVKMKEKGDIPEGYSVSREKKERFSLILESASTNQTSMYLCASSLTVTSGSAETQYFGPGTRLLVL.

This clonotype showed up many times. V gene TRBV6-2 or TRBV6-3 combines with J gene TRBJ2-1; D uncertain. The V gene's germline CDR1 is MNHEY and CDR2 SVGEGT. This CDR3 contains 13 residues. The ends were cut back, 6 bases at V and 4 bases at J, with 10 bases in the middle. The CDR3, as DNA: TGTGCCAGCAGATTGCAGTGGTACAATGAGCAGTTCTTC. Translated, it gives CASRLQWYNEQFF.